The clone carrying this T cell receptor (beta chain) came up many times. Its antigen is not identified. The CDR3 contains 13 residues. Deletions cut 3 bases from V and 0 bases from J, with 5 bases between. CDR1 is SGHTA and CDR2 is FQGNSA in the germline V gene. This specimen comes from a study of CD8+CD57+ T cells in acquired aplastic anemia. Across the whole study: When averaged, DNA from sorted CD4+ and CD8+ cells came to approximately 3 ug.

Findings and limits, study-wide: Between patients and controls, 25 to 35 CD8+ CDR3 sequences were found in common.

According to the study, genomic DNA was the template for TCR beta VDJ and CDR3 profiling. Each CDR3 protein is one row after TCRdb ran MiXCR on the reads. The sample consists of about 150,000 distinct CDR3 sequences, more than 35% of them appearing once. The TCR sequence derives from a human donor in good health, serving as a control. J is TRBJ1-1 and V is TRBV7-2; no reliable D call. The material sequenced was sorted CD4+, CD8+, or CD8+CD57+ T cells (not recorded which) from PBMCs. Written as DNA, the CDR3 is TGTGCCAGCAGCTTCGGCTTGAACACTGAAGCTTTCTTT. Translating it yields CASSFGLNTEAFF.